This TCR beta chain is drawn from a study of regulatory T cells in long-lasting Graves disease (TCRdb year 2021). About the full investigation: Antithyroid drugs had been taken for less than 3 months by newly diagnosed Graves' disease patients. Persistent Graves' disease patients were compared with newly diagnosed Graves' disease patients by peripheral blood TCR sequencing and RNA sequencing. The study was conducted in China and was registered as a clinical trial. A total of some 35 samples underwent TCR sequencing, from about 13 patients with persistent Graves' disease and some 20 patients with newly diagnosed Graves' disease.

Worth noting for this clonotype: What antigen it recognizes has not been identified. Base qualities are not at hand, and no much larger clone is one base apart.

The time point label for this specimen denotes: newly diagnosed GD, antithyroid drugs for less than 3 months. For both TCR sequencing and RNA sequencing, RNA was extracted from PBMCs using TRIzol. The diagnosis of Graves' disease followed American Thyroid Association guidelines. The patients came from an endocrinology department in Xi'an, China. From each patient, about 9.7 milliliters of peripheral blood was collected into an EDTA anticoagulant tube. Ficoll Paque Plus density gradient separation was used to isolate PBMCs, and no additional T cell sorting was done. An Agilent 2100 Bioanalyzer and agarose gel were used to check RNA quality, while a NanoDrop 2000 measured RNA concentration. Here is what the overall study found, with its caveats: Because the primary lesion, thyroid tissue, could not be accessed, the study looked at peripheral blood alone. The authors noted that the small sample size was a limitation that may lower accuracy. Sequencing and analysis were restricted to the TCR beta chain. Compared with newly diagnosed patients, persistent Graves' disease patients had lower TCR Shannon entropy and fewer highly expanded clones, which suggests clonal expansion. Persistent disease showed preferential use of TRBV28, TRBJ1-2 and TRBJ2-5, whereas newly diagnosed disease favored TRBV20-1 and TRBJ2-1. A larger number of public clonotypes was shared among persistent patients (approximately 2,500) than among newly diagnosed patients (roughly 970).

The junction shows trimming of 6 bases on V and 4 bases on J, plus 12 bases between the germline ends. The CDR3 runs 13 amino acids, cysteine and phenylalanine included. CDR3 DNA is the only sequence kept; it has 39 bases, read in frame from the first base. CDR1 and CDR2 (SNHLY, FYNNEI) derive from the germline V gene. Receptor libraries were prepared by multiplex PCR. Instrument used: Illumina HiSeq 4000. TCR beta libraries were built with iRepertoire HTBI primers and Arm-PCR amplification of CDR3 regions. Before sequencing, the PCR products went through gel purification. On the authors' methods: Gene usage analysis of CDR3 amino acid clonotypes relied on the 62 TRBV and about 15 TRBJ segments identified across samples. Filtered high-quality paired reads were merged into contigs using COPE and FqMerger. Contigs were aligned with BLAST to IMGT TRBV, TRBD and TRBJ reference genes, and CDR3 was defined per IMGT. Any clonotype with a frequency above 0.1% was counted as a highly expanded clone. Shannon entropy was used to measure repertoire diversity, and the Gini coefficient was used to measure V-J evenness. Public clonotypes were defined as clonotypes shared by more than one individual. Through fastp at Q25 and MiXCR, TCRdb rebuilt clones from the public reads, retaining in-frame beta chains. Here each entry gathers all rows of one CDR3 protein and keeps the most common genes and DNA. V and J calls and clone size were set by TCRdb, not the authors. This sample gives about 620,000 distinct CDR3 sequences in total; around 17% of them show up just once. Of the sample, approximately 18% is held by the ten largest clones.

The same specimen was also included in a second study, on T cells in Graves' hyperthyroidism and ophthalmopathy. As the second study states: Graves' hyperthyroidism was defined as stable when no progression to ophthalmopathy occurred over 18 months of follow-up. Hyperthyroidism patients were aged 18 to 65 years and newly diagnosed, with disease duration of less than 2 months. The study excluded patients with uncontrolled infections, other autoimmune diseases, pregnancy or lactation. Diagnoses were based on clinical symptoms, serum thyroxine and TRAb, thyroid ultrasound and orbital computed tomography. For the first round of RT-PCR on the TCR CDR3, the HTBI primer set was used together with the Qiagen OneStep RT-PCR kit. Blood samples also contained most of the expanded thyroid clonotypes (frequency above 0.001), which suggests that blood repertoires may reflect thyroid immune responses. A 13 V-J signature model separated ophthalmopathy from stable hyperthyroidism, with over 85% sensitivity and 81.08% specificity in cross-validation and 80%/75% in testing. In validation, the model predicted progression to ophthalmopathy a median of about 6.5 months before onset, with over 60% sensitivity and almost 75% specificity. To identify distinguishing TCR V-J signatures, a discovery cohort of some 99 patients was used, comprising 40 to 45 with Graves' ophthalmopathy and around 57 with stable Graves' hyperthyroidism. Prospective prediction of ophthalmopathy was tested in an independent validation cohort consisting of 18 hyperthyroidism patients and some 15 patients who later progressed to ophthalmopathy. For training and testing, the 100 or so patients in the discovery cohort were randomly divided in a 7:3 ratio. The study also compared thyroid tissue and blood T-cell repertoires from five or six Graves' hyperthyroidism patients. Following sampling, methimazole starting at 30 mg daily was given to hyperthyroidism patients, and high-dose intravenous methylprednisolone was given to ophthalmopathy patients. A second multiplex PCR round built the libraries, followed by size selection and purification. Sequencing of the libraries was done on an Illumina HiSeq2000 using paired-end 100 bp reads. SOAPnuke was used to process the raw data, throwing out any read that contained adapters or uncalled bases, had a mean Phred below 15, or lacked an exact constant-primer or identifier match. COPE v1.2.5 was used to merge high-quality paired reads, and clonotypes were defined as unique nucleotide sequences. Clonotypes were aligned to IMGT TRBV, TRBD and TRBJ reference segments using MiTCR v1.1. Analysis was restricted to V-J combinations with a frequency above 0.0001, which covered approximately 99% of repertoires. A TCS score was defined as the ratio of F50 (clonal expansion) to E x V (chaos), with BLOSUM62-based TCRdist applied between CDR3 peptides within each V-J. Welch's t-statistics and random forest reduced 450 to 600 V-J features to 13, which were used in a naive Bayes classifier (R e1071). Sample size was not statistically predetermined, and investigators were not blinded to group allocation. According to the paper, TCR Vbeta CDR3 sequencing was carried out on approximately 140 peripheral blood samples, which came from around 43 ophthalmopathy, around 75 hyperthyroidism and roughly 17 progressor patients.

The sequence was collected from a woman aged 25 to 39 with Graves disease. Donor details come from another sample of the same person, matched by shared clones. Here the chain combines TRBV2 and TRBJ1-1; the D gene is not confidently resolved. The material sequenced was peripheral blood mononuclear cells (PBMCs), taken at new diagnosis, from a patient treated with antithyroid drugs. At the DNA level, the sequence is TGTGCCAGCAGGATAAAACAGAGCACTGAAGCTTTCTTT. Translated, it gives CASRIKQSTEAFF.